The 27 T cell receptor beta chains below were found in one sample sequenced in a study of ipilimumab plus nivolumab after autologous stem cell transplantation. Some clones are missing from TCRdb's copy, which holds only in-frame ones; the method was immunoSEQ multiplex PCR. The repertoire includes fewer than 95,000 clones, 65% to 85% of them detected once, and approximately 2.2% sits in the top ten. The sequencing used PBMCs, collected in a trial of ipilimumab plus nivolumab as post-transplant consolidation. The receptors stem from a male donor with diffuse large B-cell lymphoma.

The chain is built from TRBV5-1 and TRBJ1-2, with 8 bases matching TRBD1. The CDR3 consists of 13 residues. The germline CDR1 and CDR2 sequences are SGHRS and YFSETQ. The V segment lost 1 base and the J segment 6 bases; nucleotides outside the gene matches: 2. The DNA of the CDR3 is TGCGCCAGCAGCTTGACAGGGGGTGATGGCTACACCTTC. Translation gives CASSLTGGDGYTF.

This clone was recorded only once. The chain uses TRBV30 and TRBJ2-7; maybe TRBD1 (7 bases). Germline assignment: CDR1 GTSNPN and CDR2 SVGIG (reference sequence). V was clipped by 7 bases and J by 0 bases, with 19 bases between them. The CDR3 is made up of 15 amino acids. The CDR3 loop reads CAYYSPGGSSYEQYF. The CDR3 DNA reads as TGTGCCTACTATTCACCAGGGGGGTCCTCCTACGAGCAGTACTTC. Together with reference TRBV30 and TRBJ2-7, the CDR3 gives the full variable domain: SQTIHQWPATLVQPVGSPLSLECTVEGTSNPNLYWYRQAAGRGLQLLFYSVGIGQISSEVPQNLSASRPQDRQFILSSKKLLLSDSGFYLCAYYSPGGSSYEQYFGPGTRLTVT.

Only one count was recorded for this clone. The chain combines TRBV25-1 with TRBJ1-5; D is possibly TRBD1 (5 bases). The germline gives CDR1 MGHDK, CDR2 SYGVNS. V was cut by 3 bases and J by 0 bases, with 15 bases left in between. The CDR3 contains 17 residues. The CDR3 here is CASSDPYGGYSNQPQHF. CDR3 nucleotides: TGTGCCAGCAGTGACCCCTACGGGGGATATAGCAATCAGCCCCAGCATTTT. Looking up the rest from reference TRBV25-1 and TRBJ1-5 gives the full variable domain: EADIYQTPRYLVIGTGKKITLECSQTMGHDKMYWYQQDPGMELHLIHYSYGVNSTEKGDLSSESTVSRIRTEHFPLTLESARPSHTSQYLCASSDPYGGYSNQPQHFGDGTRLSIL.

The rearrangement joins TRBV27 to TRBJ1-3, with TRBD1 as a possible D gene (6 bases). CDR3 length equals 17 residues. V was clipped by 8 bases and J by 6 bases, with 26 bases between them. Looked up from germline, CDR1 is MNHEY and CDR2 is SMNVEV (reference sequence). CDR3 sequence reads: CASQSRRGGGRENTIYF. In DNA, the CDR3 is TGTGCCAGCCAATCTCGGCGCGGGGGGGGCCGAGAAAACACCATATATTTT.

The table lists this clone with a few counts. The V call is TRBV28, the J call TRBJ1-6; D gene uncertain. Germline CDR1 reads MDHEN; CDR2 reads SYDVKM. Trimming cost V 5 bases and J 9 bases, with 14 bases left between them. This CDR3 contains 14 residues. DNA for the CDR3: TGTGCCAGCAGTCCGAGACCCTTCCGTTCACCCCTCCACTTT. Residues: CASSPRPFRSPLHF.

The chain links TRBV10-3 to TRBJ2-3; 8 bases map to TRBD2. The CDR3 runs 12 residues. Germline V gives CDR1 ENHRY, CDR2 SYGVKD. This CDR3 reads CGSGGNTDTQYF. The DNA for the CDR3 is TGTGGAAGCGGGGGAAACACAGATACGCAGTATTTT.

The gene calls are TRBV4-1 and TRBJ2-5, with D possibly matching TRBD2 (5 bases). With 1 base removed from V and 2 bases from J, the gap between germline ends came to 8 bases. The germline gives CDR1 MGHRA, CDR2 YSYEKL. The CDR3 loop spans 14 amino acids. The CDR3 coding sequence is TGCGCCAGCAGCCAAGGGGAGATGCAAGAGACCCAGTACTTC. This translates into CASSQGEMQETQYF.

This clone was picked up a small number of times. V is TRBV5-4 and J is TRBJ2-7; 13 bases fit TRBD2. CDR3 length: 14 amino acids. The germline CDR1 and CDR2 sequences are SGHNT and YYREEE (reference sequence). Unmatched junction bases numbered 1, after V lost 3 bases and J lost 4 bases. The CDR3 nucleotides read TGTGCCAGCAGCTCGGGACTAGCGGGGTACGAGCAGTACTTC. Translated, it gives CASSSGLAGYEQYF.

The V gene is TRBV6-5, the J gene TRBJ2-2, with D hard to call. V lost 8 bases, J lost 2 bases, and 15 bases lay in between. Germline V gene data show CDR1 as MNHEY and CDR2 as SVGAGI. This CDR3 is built from 15 residues. The DNA for the CDR3 is TGTGCCAGCCGGTCGGCACAGAGAAACACCGGGGAGCTGTTTTTT. Translation gives CASRSAQRNTGELFF.

The V call is TRBV18, the J call TRBJ1-1, with TRBD1 identical over 10 bases. V lost 3 bases and J lost 4; bases outside the gene matches: 5. Germline CDR1 reads KGHSH; CDR2 reads LQKENI. CDR3 size: 15 residues. The CDR3 is CASSPAGQGLTEAFF. Here the CDR3 DNA reads TGTGCCAGCTCACCGGCGGGACAGGGGCTCACTGAAGCTTTCTTT.

The V gene is TRBV6-4, the J gene TRBJ2-1; 8 bases are shared with TRBD1. The CDR3 contains 14 residues. Germline trimming cut 11 bases from V and 4 bases from J; bases unmatched to any gene: 10. Germline values: CDR1 MRHNA, CDR2 SNTAGT. CDR3 sequence reads: CAPQGNRGYNEQFF. The CDR3 DNA follows: TGTGCCCCACAAGGGAACAGGGGGTACAATGAGCAGTTCTTC.

This clone was observed a single time. This chain links TRBV4-3 with TRBJ2-3, with D tentatively TRBD2 (7 bases). Germline V CDR1 and CDR2: LGHNA, YSLEER. Trimming cost V 4 bases and J 1 base, with 12 bases left between them. This CDR3 is built from 15 residues. DNA for the CDR3: TGCGCCAGCAGCCCTCGGGGGGCAGGCACAGATACGCAGTATTTT. Translated, it gives CASSPRGAGTDTQYF.

The DNA for the CDR3 is TGTGCCAGCAGTGCTGACAGGGGGCACTCTGGAAACACCATATATTTT. Translated, it gives CASSADRGHSGNTIYF. V is TRBV2 and J is TRBJ1-3; 10 bases agree with TRBD1. Germline CDR1 reads SNHLY; CDR2 reads FYNNEI. V lost 4 bases and J lost 0; bases outside the gene matches: 3. This CDR3 contains 16 residues.

The J gene is TRBJ2-3, the V gene TRBV19; tentative D call: TRBD2 (5 bases). The CDR3 spans 15 residues. The germline gives CDR1 LNHDA, CDR2 SQIVND (reference sequence). Trimming left V 6 bases short and J 7 bases short, with 20 bases between. In nucleotides, the CDR3 is TGTGCCAGTAGCCTGACGGACTCCAGGCCCAATACGCAGTATTTT. Translation gives CASSLTDSRPNTQYF.

The rearrangement links TRBV4-1 to TRBJ1-1; D gene ambiguous. Germline-derived CDR1 and CDR2 are MGHRA and YSYEKL. Trimming shortened V by 0 bases and J by 0 bases, and 14 bases separated the two germline ends. The CDR3 runs to 17 residues. CDR3 region: CASSQDSIAAMNTEAFF. Here the CDR3 DNA reads TGCGCCAGCAGCCAAGATAGTATCGCAGCAATGAACACTGAAGCTTTCTTT.

CDR3 residues: CASSTPRENTEAFF. The CDR3 nucleotides are TGTGCCAGTAGTACCCCTCGTGAGAACACTGAAGCTTTCTTT. The chain joins TRBV19 to TRBJ1-1, with D hard to call. Germline-derived CDR1 and CDR2 are LNHDA and SQIVND (reference sequence). CDR3 length: 14 amino acids. Deletions cut 4 bases from V and 1 base from J, with 10 bases between.

V is TRBV5-1 and J is TRBJ2-3, with 9 nucleotides matching TRBD1. The junction had 6 bases not matched to a gene; V was cut back by 1 base and J by 3 bases. This CDR3 spans 16 amino acids. From germline, CDR1 is SGHRS and CDR2 YFSETQ. The CDR3, as DNA: TGCGCCAGCAGCTTGACACCAGGACAGGGGACAGATACGCAGTATTTT. This encodes CASSLTPGQGTDTQYF.

The CDR3 DNA follows: TGCGCCAGCAGCCTGGCCGGGAACTCCAATGAGCAGTTCTTC. This encodes CASSLAGNSNEQFF. V usage is TRBV5-1 and J usage is TRBJ2-1; perhaps TRBD2 as D (5 bases). The CDR3 length is 14 residues. V was shortened by 4 bases and J by 6 bases, with 14 bases between the two germline ends. In germline, CDR1 is SGHRS, CDR2 YFSETQ.

The rearrangement links TRBV10-2 to TRBJ1-1, with D maybe TRBD1 (5 bases). Trimming pared 3 bases from V and 0 bases from J, leaving 8 bases between. CDR3 length: 14 residues. The germline V gene encodes CDR1 WSHSY and CDR2 SAAADI. CDR3 DNA sequence: TGCGCCAGCAGTGACCCAGGGTTGAACACTGAAGCTTTCTTT. As protein: CASSDPGLNTEAFF.

The gene calls are TRBV6-6 and TRBJ1-2; D perhaps matches TRBD1 (5 bases). Trimming left V 5 bases short and J 0 bases short, with 13 bases between. CDR3 length: 15 amino acids. Per germline, CDR1 MNHNY and CDR2 SVGAGI (reference sequence). The CDR3 here is CASSRRGLSNYGYTF. In DNA form, the CDR3 reads TGTGCCAGCAGTCGAAGGGGACTTTCTAACTATGGCTACACCTTC.

The chain couples TRBV29-1 to TRBJ2-3; D might be TRBD1 (5 bases). V was pared by 4 bases and J by 1 base, with 18 bases between. Germline lookup yields CDR1 SQVTM and CDR2 ANQGSEA. CDR3 length: 16 amino acids. This chain's CDR3 is CSVGGRLKVGTDTQYF. CDR3 in DNA: TGCAGCGTTGGGGGCAGGCTGAAGGTGGGCACAGATACGCAGTATTTT.

This clone was found once. The chain joins TRBV6-4 to TRBJ2-7, with 10 nucleotides matching TRBD2. Germline V gene data show CDR1 as MRHNA and CDR2 as SNTAGT. The CDR3 runs to 17 residues. Unmatched junction bases numbered 13, after V lost 3 bases and J lost 5 bases. The CDR3 reads CASSEYLERGGWDEQYF. The CDR3 coding sequence is TGTGCCAGCAGTGAATACCTTGAGCGGGGGGGTTGGGACGAGCAGTACTTC.

The chain recombines TRBV5-4 with TRBJ1-4; D ambiguous. V was shortened by 0 bases and J by 8 bases, with 11 bases between the two germline ends. The CDR3 sequence is 14 residues long. Germline V gene sequence: CDR1 SGHNT, CDR2 YYREEE (reference sequence). DNA of the CDR3: TGTGCCAGCAGCTTGGACCGGGTAAACGAAAAACTGTTTTTT. Encoded protein: CASSLDRVNEKLFF.

The rearrangement joins TRBV7-9 to TRBJ1-6; 8 nucleotides line up with TRBD1. Trimming cost V 6 bases and J 5 bases; bases outside gene matches: 6. The V gene's germline CDR1 is SEHNR and CDR2 FQNEAQ (reference sequence). This CDR3 spans 15 amino acids. CDR3 sequence reads: CASRKPGQDNSPLHF. The CDR3 DNA reads TGTGCCAGCAGGAAACCGGGACAGGATAATTCACCCCTCCACTTT.

This sequence joins TRBV7-9 and TRBJ1-4; no firm D call. The CDR3 totals 14 residues. V was shortened by 5 bases and J by 7 bases, with 14 bases between the two germline ends. Germline lookup yields CDR1 SEHNR and CDR2 FQNEAQ (reference sequence). The CDR3 bases are TGTGCCAGCAGCCCGGGTAGGAGCCGTGAAAAACTGTTTTTT. Encoded protein: CASSPGRSREKLFF.

The rearrangement links TRBV7-2 to TRBJ2-1; 9 nucleotides align to TRBD2. This CDR3 has 13 residues. The germline V gene encodes CDR1 SGHTA and CDR2 FQGNSA. The J segment lost 8 bases and the V segment lost 6 bases, leaving 5 bases of the junction unmatched. CDR3 DNA: TGTGCCAGCAGTGGACTAGCGACGTATGAGCAGTTCTTC. It encodes CASSGLATYEQFF.

The CDR3 loop reads CASRGWDMLAEQYF. CDR3 DNA sequence: TGTGCCAGCAGAGGTTGGGACATGCTAGCCGAGCAGTACTTC. The chain carries TRBV6-1 and TRBJ2-7; TRBD1 might be the D (6 bases). Per germline, CDR1 MNHNS and CDR2 SASEGT. Trimming removed 6 bases from V and 6 bases from J, with 18 bases in between. This CDR3 spans 14 amino acids.